This T cell receptor beta chain is from a study of graft-versus-host responses after intestinal transplantation. The data were produced by immunoSEQ multiplex PCR, yet TCRdb's version contains in-frame clones alone and is incomplete. The sample includes under 150,000 clones, just over 90% of them seen just once. For this clone: Its antigen is still unknown.

General study results and limits: Within allografts, high graft-versus-host to host-versus-graft clonal ratios were seen among patients with graft-donor T cell macrochimerism.

Sequences were derived from unstimulated CD4+ T cells sorted from spleen or lymph node cells, sampled before intestinal transplant. The sequence was collected from a human donor who received an intestinal transplant.

DNA of the CDR3: TGTGCCAGCAGCTTAGACGGGAGGGACGATGAGCAGTTCTTC. It yields the protein CASSLDGRDDEQFF. The V gene is TRBV11-2, the J gene TRBJ2-1; 8 bases line up with TRBD2. With 0 bases clipped from V and 8 bases from J, the junction kept 3 bases outside the gene matches. The CDR3 runs 14 residues. The germline gives CDR1 SGHAT, CDR2 FQNNGV.